This paragraph reports one T cell receptor (beta chain). Profiled with immunoSEQ multiplex PCR; TCRdb holds only in-frame clones, not every one. The sample lists about 84,000 clones, more than 90% seen once, with 7.5% to 10% in the top ten. The trim removed 0 bases at V and 3 bases at J, leaving 3 bases unmatched. CDR1 SGHNT and CDR2 YYREEE come from the germline V gene (reference sequence). This CDR3 is 15 amino acids long. The entry originates in a study of PD-L1 blockade in urothelial cancer. Specimen: PBMCs, collected around atezolizumab (anti-PD-L1) treatment. This chain uses TRBV5-4 with TRBJ1-2, with 9 bases that match TRBD1. The sequence was collected from a man in his sixties with urothelial cancer. DNA for the CDR3: TGTGCCAGCAGCTTGGGGGGGGACAGGGACTATGGCTACACCTTC. Protein product: CASSLGGDRDYGYTF.